This TCR beta chain was found in a study of T cells in tumors after PD-1 blockade. Study context: Either cemiplimab 350 mg every 2 weeks or pembrolizumab 200 mg every 3 weeks was given.

The ends were cut back, 5 bases at V and 1 base at J, with 13 bases in the middle. The CDR3 spans 15 residues. Germline CDR1 is SGHTA and CDR2 is FQGTGA. Libraries were prepared by immunoSEQ multiplex PCR; TCRdb keeps only in-frame clonotypes and omits some of them. The sample contains more than 45,000 clones, around four fifths of which appear only once. In this sample, this clone turned up a few times. Its target is unknown. General study results and limits: About 41% of tumor TCR clonotypes were also found in blood.

The V call is TRBV7-3, the J call TRBJ2-3, with D perhaps TRBD2 (6 bases). The source was PBMCs, collected before anti-PD-1 therapy. The receptor was isolated from a human donor with advanced basal cell or squamous cell carcinoma (not recorded which). The CDR3 sequence is CASSPTSGRTDTQYF. The CDR3 region has the DNA TGTGCCAGCAGCCCCACAAGCGGGCGCACAGATACGCAGTATTTT.